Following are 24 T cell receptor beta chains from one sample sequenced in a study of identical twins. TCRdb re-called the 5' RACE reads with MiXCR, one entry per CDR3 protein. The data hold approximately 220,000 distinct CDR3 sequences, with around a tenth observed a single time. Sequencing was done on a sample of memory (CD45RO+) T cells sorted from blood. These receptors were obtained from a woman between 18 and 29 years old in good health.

CDR3 residues: CASSSGQGSKAFF. CDR3 sequence (DNA): TGTGCCAGCAGCTCGGGACAGGGCAGTAAAGCTTTCTTT. This chain uses TRBV3-1 with TRBJ1-1; 9 nucleotides match TRBD1. Trimming took 5 bases from V and 9 from J; bases not matched to a gene: 7. Germline values: CDR1 LGHDT, CDR2 YNNKEL (reference sequence). The CDR3 has 13 residues. The whole variable domain, remainder taken from reference TRBV3-1 and TRBJ1-1, is DTAVSQTPKYLVTQMGNDKSIKCEQNLGHDTMYWYKQDSKKFLKIMFSYNNKELIINETVPNRFSPKSPDKAHLNLHINSLELGDSAVYFCASSSGQGSKAFFGQGTRLTVV.

The DNA of the CDR3 is TGTGCCAGCAGTTACGAAGGAGATACGCAGTATTTT. This encodes CASSYEGDTQYF. The chain recombines TRBV6-2 or TRBV6-3 with TRBJ2-3; unclear D gene. V was cut by 2 bases and J by 5 bases, with 5 bases left in between. This CDR3 comprises 12 residues. Looked up from germline, CDR1 is MNHEY and CDR2 is SVGEGT.

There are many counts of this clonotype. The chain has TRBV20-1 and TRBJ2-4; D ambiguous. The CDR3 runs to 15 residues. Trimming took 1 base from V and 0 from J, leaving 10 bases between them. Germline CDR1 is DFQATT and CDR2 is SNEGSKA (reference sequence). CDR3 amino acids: CSARGLDLAKNIQYF. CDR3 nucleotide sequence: TGCAGTGCTAGAGGGCTAGACCTAGCCAAAAACATTCAGTACTTC.

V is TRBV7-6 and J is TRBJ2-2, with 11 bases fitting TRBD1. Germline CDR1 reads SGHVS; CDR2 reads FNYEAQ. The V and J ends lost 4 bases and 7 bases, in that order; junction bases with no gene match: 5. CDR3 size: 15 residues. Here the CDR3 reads CASSSWTGGGGELFF. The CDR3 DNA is TGTGCCAGCAGCTCATGGACAGGGGGCGGCGGGGAGCTGTTTTTT.

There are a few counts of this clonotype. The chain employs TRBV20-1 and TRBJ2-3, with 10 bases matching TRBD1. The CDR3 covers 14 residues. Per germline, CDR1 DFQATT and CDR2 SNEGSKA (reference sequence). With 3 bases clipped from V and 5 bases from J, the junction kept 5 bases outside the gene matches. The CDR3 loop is CSARRQGAGDTQYF. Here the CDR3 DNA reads TGCAGTGCTAGGAGACAGGGGGCGGGAGATACGCAGTATTTT.

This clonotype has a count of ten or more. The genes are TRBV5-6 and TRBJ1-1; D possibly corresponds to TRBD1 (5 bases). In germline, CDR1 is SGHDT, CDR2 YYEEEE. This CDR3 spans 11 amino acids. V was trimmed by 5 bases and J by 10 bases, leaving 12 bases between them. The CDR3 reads CASSDTGRAFF. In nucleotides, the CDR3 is TGTGCCAGCAGTGATACAGGTCGAGCTTTCTTT. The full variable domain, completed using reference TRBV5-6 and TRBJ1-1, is DAGVTQSPTHLIKTRGQQVTLRCSPKSGHDTVSWYQQALGQGPQFIFQYYEEEERQRGNFPDRFSGHQFPNYSSELNVNALLLGDSALYLCASSDTGRAFFGQGTRLTVV.

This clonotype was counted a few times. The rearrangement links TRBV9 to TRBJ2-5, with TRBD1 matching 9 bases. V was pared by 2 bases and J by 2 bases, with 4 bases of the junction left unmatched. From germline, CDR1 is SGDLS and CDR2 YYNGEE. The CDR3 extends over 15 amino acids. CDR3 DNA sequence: TGTGCCAGCAGCGTGGGACAGGGTCGGCAAGAGACCCAGTACTTC. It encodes CASSVGQGRQETQYF.

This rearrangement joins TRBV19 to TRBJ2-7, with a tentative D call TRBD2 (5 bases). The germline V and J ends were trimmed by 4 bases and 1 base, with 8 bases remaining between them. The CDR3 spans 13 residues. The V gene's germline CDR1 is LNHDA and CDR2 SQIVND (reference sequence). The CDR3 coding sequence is TGTGCCAGTAGTACGGACTGGTCCTACGAGCAGTACTTC. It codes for CASSTDWSYEQYF.

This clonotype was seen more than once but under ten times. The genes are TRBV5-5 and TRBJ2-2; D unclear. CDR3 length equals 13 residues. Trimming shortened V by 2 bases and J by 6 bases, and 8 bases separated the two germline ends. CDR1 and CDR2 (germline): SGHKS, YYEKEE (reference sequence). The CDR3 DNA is TGTGCCAGCAGCTTATGGCGAGCCGGGGAGCTGTTTTTT. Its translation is CASSLWRAGELFF.

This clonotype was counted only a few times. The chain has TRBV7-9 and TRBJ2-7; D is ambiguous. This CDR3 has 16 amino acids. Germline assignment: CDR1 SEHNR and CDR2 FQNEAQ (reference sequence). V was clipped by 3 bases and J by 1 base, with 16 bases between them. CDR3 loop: CASSFRRAEPSYEQYF. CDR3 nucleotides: TGTGCCAGCAGCTTTAGGAGAGCCGAGCCTTCCTACGAGCAGTACTTC.

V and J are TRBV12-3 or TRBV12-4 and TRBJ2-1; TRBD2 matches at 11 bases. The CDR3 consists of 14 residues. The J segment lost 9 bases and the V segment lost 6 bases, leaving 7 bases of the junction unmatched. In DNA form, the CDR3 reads TGTGCCAGCAGGACACTAGCGGGAGCGACTGAGCAGTTCTTC. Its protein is CASRTLAGATEQFF.

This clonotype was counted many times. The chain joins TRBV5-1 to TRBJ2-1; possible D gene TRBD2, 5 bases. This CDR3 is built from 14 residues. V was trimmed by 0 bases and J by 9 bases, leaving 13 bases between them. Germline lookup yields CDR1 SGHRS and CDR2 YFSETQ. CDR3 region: CASSLVRTRGEQFF. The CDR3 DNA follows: TGCGCCAGCAGCTTGGTTAGGACCCGGGGTGAGCAGTTCTTC.

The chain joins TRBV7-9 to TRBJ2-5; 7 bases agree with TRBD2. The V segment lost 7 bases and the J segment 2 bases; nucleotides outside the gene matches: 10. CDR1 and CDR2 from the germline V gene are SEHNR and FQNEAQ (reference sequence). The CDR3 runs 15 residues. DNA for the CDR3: TGTGCCAGCACCGGGCCGGGGGGATTACAAGAGACCCAGTACTTC. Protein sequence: CASTGPGGLQETQYF.

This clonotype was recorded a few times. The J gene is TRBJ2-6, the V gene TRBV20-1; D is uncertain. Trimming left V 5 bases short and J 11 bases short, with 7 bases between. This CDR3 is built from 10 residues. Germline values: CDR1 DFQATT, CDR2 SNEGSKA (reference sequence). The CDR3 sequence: CSAAQDVLTF. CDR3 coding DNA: TGCAGTGCTGCGCAGGACGTCCTGACTTTC.

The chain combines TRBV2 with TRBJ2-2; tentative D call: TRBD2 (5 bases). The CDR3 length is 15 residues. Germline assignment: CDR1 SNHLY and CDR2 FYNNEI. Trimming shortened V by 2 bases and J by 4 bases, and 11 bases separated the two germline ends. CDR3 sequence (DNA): TGTGCCAGCAGTGAAAGTACGGCGGGCACCGGGGAGCTGTTTTTT. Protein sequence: CASSESTAGTGELFF.

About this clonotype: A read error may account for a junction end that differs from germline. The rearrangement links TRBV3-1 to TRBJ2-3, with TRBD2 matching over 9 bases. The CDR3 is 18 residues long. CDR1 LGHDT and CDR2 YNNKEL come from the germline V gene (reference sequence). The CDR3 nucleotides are TGTGCCTGCAGCTCCGTCGGTTCGGCGAGCGGGAGGAGGGATACGCAGTATTTT. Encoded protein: CACSSVGSASGRRDTQYF.

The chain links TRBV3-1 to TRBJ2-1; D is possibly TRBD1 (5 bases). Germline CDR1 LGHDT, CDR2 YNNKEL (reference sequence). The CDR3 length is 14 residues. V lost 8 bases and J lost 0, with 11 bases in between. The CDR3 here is CASEVRGSYNEQFF. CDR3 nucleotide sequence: TGTGCCAGCGAAGTAAGGGGCTCCTACAATGAGCAGTTCTTC.

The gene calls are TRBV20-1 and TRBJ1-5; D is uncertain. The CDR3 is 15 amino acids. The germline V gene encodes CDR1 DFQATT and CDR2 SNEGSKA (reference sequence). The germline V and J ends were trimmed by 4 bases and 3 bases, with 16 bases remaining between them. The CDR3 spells CSATSFAAYNQPQHF. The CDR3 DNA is TGCAGTGCTACCTCCTTTGCCGCCTACAATCAGCCCCAGCATTTT.

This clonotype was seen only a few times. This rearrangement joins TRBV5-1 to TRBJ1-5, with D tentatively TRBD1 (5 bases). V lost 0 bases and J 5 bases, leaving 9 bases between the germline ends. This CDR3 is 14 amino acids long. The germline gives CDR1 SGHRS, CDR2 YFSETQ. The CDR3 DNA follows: TGCGCCAGCAGCTTGGACGGGACCGATCAGCCCCAGCATTTT. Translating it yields CASSLDGTDQPQHF.

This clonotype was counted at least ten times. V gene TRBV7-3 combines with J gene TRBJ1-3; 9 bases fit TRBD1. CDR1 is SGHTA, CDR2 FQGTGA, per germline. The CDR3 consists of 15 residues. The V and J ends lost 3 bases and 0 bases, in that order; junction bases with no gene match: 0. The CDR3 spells CASSLDRGSGNTIYF. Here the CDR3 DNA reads TGTGCCAGCAGCTTGGACAGGGGCTCTGGAAACACCATATATTTT.

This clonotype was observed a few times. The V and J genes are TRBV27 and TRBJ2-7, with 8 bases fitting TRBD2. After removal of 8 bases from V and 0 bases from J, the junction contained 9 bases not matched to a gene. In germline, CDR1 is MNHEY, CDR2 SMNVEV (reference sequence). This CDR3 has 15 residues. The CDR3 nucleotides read TGTGCCAGCTATCCTCTAGCGGGCGTCTCCTACGAGCAGTACTTC. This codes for CASYPLAGVSYEQYF.

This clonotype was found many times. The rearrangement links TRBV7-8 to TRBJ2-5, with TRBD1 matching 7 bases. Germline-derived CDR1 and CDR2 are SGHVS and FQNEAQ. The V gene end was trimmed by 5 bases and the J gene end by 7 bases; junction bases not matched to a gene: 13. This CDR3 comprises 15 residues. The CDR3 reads CASSANRGPSVTQYF. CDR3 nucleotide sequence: TGTGCCAGCAGCGCCAATAGGGGGCCGTCGGTGACCCAGTACTTC.

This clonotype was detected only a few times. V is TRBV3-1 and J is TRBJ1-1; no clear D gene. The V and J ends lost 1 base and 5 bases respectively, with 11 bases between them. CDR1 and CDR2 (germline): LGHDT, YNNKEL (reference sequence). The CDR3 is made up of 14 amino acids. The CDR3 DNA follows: TGTGCCAGCAGCCAAGGAGGTCGTGAGACTGAAGCTTTCTTT. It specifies CASSQGGRETEAFF.

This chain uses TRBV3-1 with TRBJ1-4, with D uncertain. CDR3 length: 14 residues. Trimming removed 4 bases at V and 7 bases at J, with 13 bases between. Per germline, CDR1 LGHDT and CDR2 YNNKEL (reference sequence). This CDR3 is CASSPSGRGEKLFF. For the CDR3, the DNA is TGTGCCAGCAGCCCCAGTGGCCGGGGTGAAAAACTGTTTTTT.